Listed below are T cell receptor beta chains from one sample, sequenced in a study of patients and donors after allogeneic stem cell transplantation. TCRdb recomputed calls from the RT-PCR reads with MiXCR, one row per CDR3 protein. The top ten clones hold 6% of a sample with some 880,000 distinct CDR3 sequences, 15% to 20% of them seen once. Sequenced: blood, either unsorted or a sorted T cell fraction (not recorded which). Every receptor here comes from a human donor who was either an allogeneic HSCT recipient or a stem cell or donor lymphocyte infusion donor (not recorded which). It is not recorded whose cells these are; they may come from a transplant donor. The conserved cysteine and the conserved F or W are not part of the CDR3 here. A D gene is named only where the DNA matches it firmly. Clone size is shown for a subset of rows, as once, few, many or a class of expanded clone.

>TRBJ2-5|TRBV15|TRBD1|few
ATSRQGAGGETQY
>TRBJ2-1|TRBV7-2|-|-
ASSFYQGQSSYNEQF
>TRBJ1-2|TRBV7-6|-|few
ASSLNSGDSHGYT
>TRBJ2-3|TRBV5-5|-|few
ASSGDYRSDTQY
>TRBJ2-3|TRBV7-3|-|-
ASSLTRAGFTDTQY
>TRBJ1-1|TRBV7-3|-|few
ASSFLPVGLGAF
>TRBJ1-2|TRBV7-8|-|few
ASSLRTAGGNYGYT
>TRBJ2-3|TRBV6-1|-|-
ASTSPVGQADTQY
>TRBJ1-4|TRBV12-3/TRBV12-4|TRBD1|few
ASSFQGQGEKLF
>TRBJ2-7|TRBV20-1|TRBD2|few
SASGLATYEQY
>TRBJ1-2|TRBV24-1|-|-
ATSDRQTYGYT
>TRBJ1-6|TRBV28|-|few
ASSTRLGRNSPLH
>TRBJ2-5|TRBV4-1|TRBD1|once
ASSQDRDRGSETQY
>TRBJ2-7|TRBV29-1|TRBD1|-
STRTGDEQY
>TRBJ1-2|TRBV5-6|TRBD1|few
ASSLLWGTGPGYT
>TRBJ2-3|TRBV4-3|-|-
ASSYVGLVPMTQY
>TRBJ2-7|TRBV10-3|-|-
AISEANPNIYEQY
>TRBJ2-3|TRBV3-1|TRBD2|-
ASSQDRGTTRGTQY
>TRBJ2-3|TRBV4-2|-|few
ASSQERLAGTDTQY
>TRBJ2-7|TRBV5-1|TRBD1|-
ASSTLGTGVHEQY
>TRBJ1-4|TRBV5-1|TRBD1|many
ASSSGTVNEKLF
>TRBJ1-1|TRBV15|TRBD1|-
ATSPYRGREAF
>TRBJ1-1|TRBV7-2|-|-
ASSTYTRGISGAF
>TRBJ2-6|TRBV7-8|-|-
ASSLEPVAGANVLT
>TRBJ1-5|TRBV12-3/TRBV12-4|-|many
ASSSGRESNQPQH
>TRBJ1-4|TRBV5-1|-|-
ASSLAGIEGEKLF
>TRBJ1-5|TRBV20-1|-|-
SASPGLDQPQH
>TRBJ1-6|TRBV11-2|TRBD1|few
ASSTRTGFNHPKNNSPLH
>TRBJ1-5|TRBV20-1|-|-
SARKGGSNQPQH
>TRBJ2-3|TRBV29-1|-|few
SVALKLNTDTQY
>TRBJ2-7|TRBV5-1|TRBD2|few
ASSRLAGAEEQY
>TRBJ2-1|TRBV7-2|-|-
ASSLEASRGGSEQF
>TRBJ2-1|TRBV9|TRBD2|few
ASSVGNSGGNNEQF
>TRBJ2-7|TRBV20-1|-|-
SARDIGRGNYEQY
>TRBJ1-5|TRBV5-6|-|-
ASERWGRDQPQH
>TRBJ2-5|TRBV19|TRBD2|-
ASSIRGLAGPFKETQY
>TRBJ1-2|TRBV30|-|-
AWSVGVGYGYT
>TRBJ2-1|TRBV18|-|-
ASSPSGLKVEQF
>TRBJ2-7|TRBV6-1|-|few
ASTKTGTFSYEQY
>TRBJ1-1|TRBV12-3/TRBV12-4|-|many
ASSLYGTAEAF
>TRBJ2-7|TRBV11-2|-|-
ASSLEVTSQGYEQY
>TRBJ2-5|TRBV20-1|TRBD2|-
SARNTMTSGTETQY
>TRBJ2-1|TRBV7-6|-|-
ASSPGLRSSYNEQF
>TRBJ1-1|TRBV18|-|few
ASSPKDRNTEAF
>TRBJ2-1|TRBV5-1|-|many
ASSLVAVSYNEQF
>TRBJ1-4|TRBV7-2|-|few
ASSPRSSSNEKLF
>TRBJ2-1|TRBV6-1|-|-
ASSRPGHQDNEQF
>TRBJ2-5|TRBV4-3|TRBD2|-
ASSQDLLAGVGVETQY
>TRBJ2-1|TRBV6-2/TRBV6-3|-|-
ASSHDRSPSSYNEQF
>TRBJ1-5|TRBV20-1|-|-
SAVTQGRVDQPQH
>TRBJ2-5|TRBV20-1|-|-
SARARERTQY